The next 22 T cell receptor beta chains were all read from a single sample in a study of T cells in Graves' hyperthyroidism and ophthalmopathy. Researchers took RNA transcripts and amplified the TCR beta CDR3 regions from them. Carried out on the TCR CDR3, a first-round RT-PCR used the HTBI primer set. TCRdb passed the multiplex PCR reads through MiXCR, listing each CDR3 protein once. In the table there are about 200,000 distinct CDR3 sequences, about 15% of which are singletons. Material: blood. The receptor set was obtained from a man over 45 with Graves' hyperthyroidism.

The genes are TRBV30 and TRBJ2-3; TRBD2 matches at 14 bases. V trimming: 3 bases; J trimming: 4 bases; junction bases outside the gene matches: 9. CDR3 size: 17 residues. Germline loops: CDR1 GTSNPN, CDR2 SVGIG (reference sequence). In DNA form, the CDR3 reads TGTGCCTGGAGCCAAACGACTAGCGGGAGGGGGGCAGATACGCAGTATTTT. It encodes CAWSQTTSGRGADTQYF.

This clonotype was counted only a few times. The V gene is TRBV15, the J gene TRBJ2-7, with TRBD1 identical over 7 bases. Germline assignment: CDR1 LNHNV and CDR2 YYDKDF (reference sequence). The CDR3 sequence is 12 residues long. With 3 bases clipped from V and 4 bases from J, the junction kept 0 bases outside the gene matches. The DNA for the CDR3 is TGTGCCACCAGCAGCAGGGGGTACGAGCAGTACTTC. Translation: CATSSRGYEQYF.

This clonotype was counted at least ten times. V gene TRBV5-1 combines with J gene TRBJ2-1; TRBD1 might be the D (5 bases). The ends were cut back, 0 bases at V and 4 bases at J, with 8 bases in the middle. Per germline, CDR1 SGHRS and CDR2 YFSETQ. The CDR3 spans 14 residues. The CDR3 nucleotides are TGCGCCAGCAGCTTGGACCAGGGATACAATGAGCAGTTCTTC. It encodes CASSLDQGYNEQFF.

This clonotype occurred many times. The gene calls are TRBV14 and TRBJ1-6; no firm D call. The CDR3 has 13 residues. Trimming left V 4 bases short and J 7 bases short, with 8 bases between. CDR1 and CDR2 from the germline V gene are SGHDN and FVKESK. The CDR3 loop is CASSLVVNSPLHF. As DNA, the CDR3 is TGTGCCAGCAGCCTAGTGGTCAATTCACCCCTCCACTTT.

At least ten counts were recorded for this clonotype. The chain is built from TRBV27 and TRBJ1-1, with D possibly being TRBD1 (6 bases). Germline values: CDR1 MNHEY, CDR2 SMNVEV (reference sequence). V shed 6 bases and J shed 5 bases, with 19 bases lying between them. The CDR3 contains 15 residues. Written as DNA, the CDR3 is TGTGCCAGCAGCCCCCGGGGGGCCCCGAGGACTGAAGCTTTCTTT. It encodes CASSPRGAPRTEAFF.

This clonotype was recorded at least ten times. The CDR3 nucleotides are TGTGCCAGCACCCCGTCGAGGGGGAATGAGCAGTTCTTC. It encodes CASTPSRGNEQFF. V gene TRBV5-8 combines with J gene TRBJ2-1; D is possibly TRBD1 (6 bases). Germline V gives CDR1 SGHTS, CDR2 YDEGEE. V was pared by 6 bases and J by 7 bases, with 14 bases between. This CDR3 spans 13 amino acids.

The chain has TRBV28 and TRBJ2-1; D perhaps matches TRBD1 (7 bases). This CDR3 is built from 16 residues. Germline values: CDR1 MDHEN, CDR2 SYDVKM. V gave up 7 bases and J gave up 2 bases, with 18 bases separating them. The CDR3 nucleotides are TGTGCCAGCATTTCAGGGTCAGGGGGGACCTACAATGAGCAGTTCTTC. As protein: CASISGSGGTYNEQFF.

This clonotype was counted ten times or more. The V and J genes are TRBV11-2 and TRBJ1-4, with 8 positions matching TRBD1. V lost 5 bases to trimming and J lost 5 bases; unmatched junction nucleotides: 7. This CDR3 contains 15 residues. Looked up from germline, CDR1 is SGHAT and CDR2 is FQNNGV. CDR3 sequence reads: CASSLRQGKNEKLFF. The DNA for the CDR3 is TGTGCCAGCAGCCTCCGACAGGGGAAAAATGAAAAACTGTTTTTT.

This clonotype has a handful of counts. The J gene is TRBJ2-2, the V gene TRBV5-1; maybe TRBD1 (6 bases). The CDR3 is made up of 15 amino acids. Per the germline V gene, CDR1 is SGHRS and CDR2 is YFSETQ. V dropped 2 bases and J dropped 1 base, with 9 bases sitting between them. The CDR3 reads CASSFGRGNTGELFF. In nucleotides, the CDR3 is TGCGCCAGCAGCTTCGGCAGGGGGAACACCGGGGAGCTGTTTTTT.

This clonotype was observed many times. The chain is built from TRBV7-9 and TRBJ2-6, with 8 positions matching TRBD2. The germline V gene encodes CDR1 SEHNR and CDR2 FQNEAQ (reference sequence). The CDR3 runs 17 residues. J lost 2 bases, V lost 3 bases, and 6 bases had no gene match. The CDR3 coding sequence is TGTGCCAGCAGCTTGAGTAGCGGGACGGCTGGGGCCAACGTCCTGACTTTC. Its protein product is CASSLSSGTAGANVLTF.

This clonotype appeared many times. The chain links TRBV5-1 to TRBJ2-1, with D unclear. From germline, CDR1 is SGHRS and CDR2 YFSETQ. V lost 4 bases and J 0 bases, leaving 11 bases between the germline ends. There are 15 residues in the CDR3. The CDR3 sequence is CASSRQPSSYNEQFF. The CDR3 nucleotides read TGCGCCAGCAGCAGGCAGCCGAGCTCCTACAATGAGCAGTTCTTC. The full variable domain, rest sourced from reference TRBV5-1 and TRBJ2-1, is KAGVTQTPRYLIKTRGQQVTLSCSPISGHRSVSWYQQTPGQGLQFLFEYFSETQRNKGNFPGRFSGRQFSNSRSEMNVSTLELGDSALYLCASSRQPSSYNEQFFGPGTRLTVL.

For the CDR3, the DNA is TGCAGCGTTGATCACAGGGCGGGGGAGCAGTACTTC. This encodes CSVDHRAGEQYF. J is TRBJ2-7 and V is TRBV29-1; perhaps D is TRBD1 or TRBD2 (6 bases each). The germline V gene encodes CDR1 SQVTM and CDR2 ANQGSEA. The V end lost 3 bases, the J end lost 7 bases, and 13 bases lay between the germline ends. The CDR3 has 12 amino acids.

This clonotype was seen ten or more times. The chain combines TRBV28 with TRBJ2-5; 8 positions match TRBD1. With V trimmed by 6 bases and J by 5 bases, 14 bases remained unmatched. Germline V gives CDR1 MDHEN, CDR2 SYDVKM. The CDR3 covers 16 residues. CDR3 region: CASSFGLGRGRETQYF. The CDR3 coding sequence is TGTGCCAGCAGCTTTGGACTCGGCAGGGGGCGGGAGACCCAGTACTTC. Full variable domain (rest looked up from reference TRBV28 and TRBJ2-5): DVKVTQSSRYLVKRTGEKVFLECVQDMDHENMFWYRQDPGLGLRLIYFSYDVKMKEKGDIPEGYSVSREKKERFSLILESASTNQTSMYLCASSFGLGRGRETQYFGPGTRLLVL.

This clonotype came up many times. This sequence joins TRBV10-3 and TRBJ2-1; D remains ambiguous. This CDR3 contains 16 residues. The V end lost 6 bases, the J end lost 0 bases, and 15 bases lay between the germline ends. Germline values: CDR1 ENHRY, CDR2 SYGVKD. The CDR3 region is CAIRRDSSPSYNEQFF. The CDR3 nucleotides read TGTGCCATCAGGAGAGACTCGTCCCCCTCCTACAATGAGCAGTTCTTC.

The V and J genes are TRBV18 and TRBJ2-7; TRBD2 aligns across 7 bases. Germline values: CDR1 KGHSH, CDR2 LQKENI. The CDR3 is made up of 15 amino acids. J lost 5 bases, V lost 3 bases, and 10 bases had no gene match. CDR3 sequence: CASSPGVAGNNEQYF. The CDR3 DNA reads TGTGCCAGCTCACCTGGGGTAGCGGGCAACAACGAGCAGTACTTC.

This clonotype was seen repeatedly, ten times or more. This sequence joins TRBV20-1 and TRBJ1-1; a possible D gene is TRBD1 (5 bases). The V and J ends lost 6 bases and 1 base respectively, with 18 bases between them. Germline lookup yields CDR1 DFQATT and CDR2 SNEGSKA (reference sequence). CDR3 length: 15 amino acids. The CDR3 DNA is TGCAGTGCCCGGCAGGGCCGCAGGGAGAACACTGAAGCTTTCTTT. Protein sequence: CSARQGRRENTEAFF.

In its sample, this clonotype was seen many times. V and J are TRBV7-9 and TRBJ2-3; 7 positions agree with TRBD2. The CDR3 covers 16 residues. In germline, CDR1 is SEHNR, CDR2 FQNEAQ (reference sequence). Germline trimming cut 5 bases from V and 4 bases from J; bases unmatched to any gene: 12. The CDR3 reads CASSPNFGGGADTQYF. CDR3 in DNA: TGTGCCAGCAGCCCCAACTTCGGGGGAGGGGCAGATACGCAGTATTTT.

The rearrangement uses TRBV19 and TRBJ1-5; tentatively, D is TRBD1 (6 bases). Germline V gene sequence: CDR1 LNHDA, CDR2 SQIVND (reference sequence). The CDR3 contains 13 residues. The germline V and J ends were trimmed by 4 bases and 7 bases, with 11 bases remaining between them. CDR3 DNA: TGTGCCAGTAGTACCCGGGACACCCAGCCCCAGCATTTT. Its translation is CASSTRDTQPQHF.

This clonotype showed up many times. The chain uses TRBV27 and TRBJ1-2, with 11 bases fitting TRBD1. Per germline, CDR1 MNHEY and CDR2 SMNVEV (reference sequence). Germline trimming cut 3 bases from V and 7 bases from J; bases unmatched to any gene: 1. The CDR3 has 13 residues. In DNA, the CDR3 is TGTGCCAGCAGTTTCGGACAGGGGGCTGGCTACACCTTC. Translated: CASSFGQGAGYTF.

On this clonotype: A much larger clone sits a single nucleotide away, making a read error possible. J is TRBJ1-3 and V is TRBV30, with D perhaps matching TRBD1 (5 bases). Between the trimmed V and J ends, which lost 0 bases and 9 bases, there was a span of 15 bases. The germline V gene has CDR1 GTSNPN and CDR2 SVGIG (reference sequence). The CDR3 spans 14 residues. The CDR3 sequence is CAWSVRGYRSTIYF. CDR3 nucleotides: TGTGCCTGGAGTGTGCGGGGCTACCGAAGCACCATATATTTT.

This sequence joins TRBV29-1 and TRBJ2-2; a weak D match, TRBD1 (5 bases). V gave up 2 bases and J gave up 3 bases, with 13 bases separating them. This CDR3 spans 15 amino acids. Germline CDR1 SQVTM, CDR2 ANQGSEA. CDR3 nucleotide sequence: TGCAGCGTTGAAATAGTGCTAGGGGACACCGGGGAGCTGTTTTTT. Amino acids: CSVEIVLGDTGELFF.

The CDR3 nucleotides are TGTGCCAGTAGTATAGGAGACAGGGGGGACGGCAATCAGCCCCAGCATTTT. Residues: CASSIGDRGDGNQPQHF. The rearrangement uses TRBV19 and TRBJ1-5, with TRBD1 matching 9 bases. This CDR3 is built from 17 residues. Germline V lookup: CDR1 LNHDA, CDR2 SQIVND (reference sequence). Trimming removed 1 base from V and 2 bases from J; junction bases left unmatched: 6.